The entry below gives a single TCR beta chain sequence along with its context. This clonotype was seen ten or more times. The specificity of this receptor is unknown. Within one base of it there is no much larger clone, and no base qualities were kept. This sample was taken from a study of blood T cells in healthy people across ages (dated by TCRdb to between 2015 and 2017). Context from the whole study: Template switching captured roughly one uniquely barcoded TCR beta cDNA molecule per two T cells in model experiments. Using deep sequencing normalized with unique cDNA molecular identifiers, the study measured how TCR beta repertoire diversity changes with age. Donors were grouped into four age groups: young (average roughly 17 years), middle-aged (about 38), aged (around 66) and long-lived (about 89). To avoid experimental bias, donors of different ages were randomly spread across the sequencing lanes. For two donors (one aged 18 to 30 and one aged 80 or older), the study analyzed two additional independent replicas of 1 million unique cDNA reads from the same blood draw. General conclusions and limits of the study: Compared with the aged group, the long-lived group had more naive CD4+ T cells, fewer expanded clones and increased TCR diversity, suggesting age selection. Observed TCR beta diversity per million T cells fell roughly linearly with age, and a significant reduction was already apparent by age about 38. Estimates of total diversity based on one million sequenced T cells were considered lower bounds and underestimates. A strong correlation was found between observed TCR beta diversity and the percentage of naive T cells measured by flow cytometry. Because profiling used bulk unsorted PBMCs, naive and antigen-experienced compartments could not be compared conclusively. Donor CMV infection status was unknown, potentially confounding age-related changes in expanded clonotypes.

Systemically healthy Caucasian individuals from Russia, 35 to 50 in total and aged about 6 to 100 years, were included as donors. Each donor gave roughly 11 milliliters of peripheral blood, drawn into EDTA-treated Vacutainer tubes. Ficoll-Paque density-gradient centrifugation was used to isolate PBMCs, with at least 7 million obtained per sample. Total RNA, at least 6 micrograms per sample, was extracted from PBMCs with Trizol reagent. For every donor, flow cytometry on a PBMC aliquot measured the percentage of naive CD45RAhigh/CD27high T cells. Libraries came from 5' RACE. A second PCR of about 7 to 12 cycles was run with a J-beta primer mix and a sample-barcoded 5' primer. A template-switch 5' adaptor carrying 12 random nucleotides introduced a unique molecular identifier onto each TCR beta cDNA molecule. Each sample yielded at least 3 million CDR3-containing paired-end reads. The Mint cDNA synthesis kit, primed by a TRBC-specific oligonucleotide, was used to synthesize first-strand cDNA from all RNA. All cDNA was treated with uracil-DNA glycosylase and then went through a first 18-cycle PCR with the universal primers M1SS and BC2_uni_R. The study's own analysis went as follows. For normalization, 1 million high-quality reads, each with a distinct molecular identifier, were randomly selected from each sample. Instead of being binned into consensus sequences, reads with shared molecular identifiers were discarded. MiTCR, run with a Q25 quality threshold and the strictest error-elimination algorithm, handled CDR3 identification, clonotype clustering and error correction. A nonparametric unseen species model with Euler transformation was used to estimate lower-bound total TCR beta diversity. The raw public data were reprocessed by TCRdb itself: fastp quality trimming at Q25, MiXCR clonotype calling, in-frame beta chains only. Every entry covers one CDR3 protein and lists the most common genes and DNA from its rows. The V and J calls reflect TCRdb's pipeline rather than the authors' work. Within this sample are over 1,500,000 distinct CDR3 sequences, with 30% to 40% of them counted one time only. The top ten clonotypes cover roughly 23% of the sample.

Trimming accounts for 2 bases at V and 1 base at J, while the number of junction bases matched to no gene is 6. In the germline V gene, CDR1 corresponds to MDHEN and CDR2 to SYDVKM. Its CDR3 holds 16 amino acids, cysteine through phenylalanine. Only the CDR3 part of the read is kept: 48 bases, read in frame from the first base. The sample comprised blood. This receptor was identified in a human donor in good health. The rearranged chain carries TRBV28 and TRBJ2-3, and 7 junction bases match TRBD1. The CDR3 corresponds to CASSLVTGTGTDTQYF. The sequenced DNA: TGTGCCAGCAGTTTAGTTACAGGGACAGGCACAGATACGCAGTATTTT.